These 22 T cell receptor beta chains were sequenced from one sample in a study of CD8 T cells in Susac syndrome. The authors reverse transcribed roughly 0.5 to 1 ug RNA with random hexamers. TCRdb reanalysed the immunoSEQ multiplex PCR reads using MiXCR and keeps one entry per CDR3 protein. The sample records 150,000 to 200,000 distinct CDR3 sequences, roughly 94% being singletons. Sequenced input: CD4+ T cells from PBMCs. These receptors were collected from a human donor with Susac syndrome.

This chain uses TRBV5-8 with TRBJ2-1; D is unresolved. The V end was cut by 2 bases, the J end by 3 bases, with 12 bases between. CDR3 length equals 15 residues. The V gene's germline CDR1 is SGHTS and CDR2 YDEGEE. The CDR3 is CASSLERTFYNEQFF. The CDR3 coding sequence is TGTGCCAGCAGCTTAGAACGGACCTTCTACAATGAGCAGTTCTTC. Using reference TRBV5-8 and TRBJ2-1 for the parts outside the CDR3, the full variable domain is EAGVTQSPTHLIKTRGQQATLRCSPISGHTSVYWYQQALGLGLQFLLWYDEGEERNRGNFPPRFSGRQFPNYSSELNVNALELEDSALYLCASSLERTFYNEQFFGPGTRLTVL.

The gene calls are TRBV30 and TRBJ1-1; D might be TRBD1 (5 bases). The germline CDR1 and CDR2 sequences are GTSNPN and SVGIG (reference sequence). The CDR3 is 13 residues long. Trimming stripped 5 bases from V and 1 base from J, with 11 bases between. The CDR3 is CAWDRQTNTEAFF. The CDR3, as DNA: TGTGCCTGGGACCGACAGACGAACACTGAAGCTTTCTTT.

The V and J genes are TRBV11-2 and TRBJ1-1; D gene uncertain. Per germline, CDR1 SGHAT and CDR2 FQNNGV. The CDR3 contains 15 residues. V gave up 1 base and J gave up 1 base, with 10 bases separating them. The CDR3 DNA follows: TGTGCCAGCAGCTTAGGTGGTAGGTGGAACACTGAAGCTTTCTTT. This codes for CASSLGGRWNTEAFF.

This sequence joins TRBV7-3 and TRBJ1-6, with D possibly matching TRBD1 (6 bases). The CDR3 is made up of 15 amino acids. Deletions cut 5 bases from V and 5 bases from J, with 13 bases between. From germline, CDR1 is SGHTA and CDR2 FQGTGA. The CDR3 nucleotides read TGTGCCAGCAGCCGTACAGGGACTAATAATTCACCCCTCCACTTT. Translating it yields CASSRTGTNNSPLHF.

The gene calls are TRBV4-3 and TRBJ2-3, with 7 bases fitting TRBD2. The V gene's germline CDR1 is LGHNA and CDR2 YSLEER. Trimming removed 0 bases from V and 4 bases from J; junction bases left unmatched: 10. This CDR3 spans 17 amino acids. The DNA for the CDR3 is TGCGCCAGCAGCCAAGAGGTACCAGCGGGGTCTCCAGATACGCAGTATTTT. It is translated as CASSQEVPAGSPDTQYF.

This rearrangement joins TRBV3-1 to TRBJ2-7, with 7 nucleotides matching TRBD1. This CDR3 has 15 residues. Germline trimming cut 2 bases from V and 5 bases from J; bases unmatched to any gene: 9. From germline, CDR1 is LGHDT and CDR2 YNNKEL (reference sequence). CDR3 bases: TGTGCCAGCAGCCAAAGGGGGCGCGCTCTGGACGAGCAGTACTTC. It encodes CASSQRGRALDEQYF.

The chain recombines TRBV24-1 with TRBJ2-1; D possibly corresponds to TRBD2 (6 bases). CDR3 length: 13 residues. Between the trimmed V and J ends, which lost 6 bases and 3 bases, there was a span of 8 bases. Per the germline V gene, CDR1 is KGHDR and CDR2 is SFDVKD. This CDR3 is CATSTEGYNEQFF. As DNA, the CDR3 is TGTGCCACCAGTACGGAGGGCTACAATGAGCAGTTCTTC.

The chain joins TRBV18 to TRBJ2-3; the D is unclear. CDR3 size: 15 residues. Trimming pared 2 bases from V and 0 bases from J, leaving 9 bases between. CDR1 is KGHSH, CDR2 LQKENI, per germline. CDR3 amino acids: CASSPRESSTDTQYF. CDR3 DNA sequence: TGTGCCAGCTCACCAAGGGAATCTAGCACAGATACGCAGTATTTT.

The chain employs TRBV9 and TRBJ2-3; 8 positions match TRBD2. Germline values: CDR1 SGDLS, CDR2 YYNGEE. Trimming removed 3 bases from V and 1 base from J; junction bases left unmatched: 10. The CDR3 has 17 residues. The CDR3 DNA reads TGTGCCAGCAGCGCCGGGCGAACTAGCGGTCGCACAGATACGCAGTATTTT. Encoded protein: CASSAGRTSGRTDTQYF.

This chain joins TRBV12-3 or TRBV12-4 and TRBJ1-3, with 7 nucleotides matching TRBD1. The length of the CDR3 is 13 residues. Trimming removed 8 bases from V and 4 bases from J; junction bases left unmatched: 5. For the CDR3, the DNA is TGTGCCAGCTCGAGGGGGCTCGGAAACACCATATATTTT. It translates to CASSRGLGNTIYF.

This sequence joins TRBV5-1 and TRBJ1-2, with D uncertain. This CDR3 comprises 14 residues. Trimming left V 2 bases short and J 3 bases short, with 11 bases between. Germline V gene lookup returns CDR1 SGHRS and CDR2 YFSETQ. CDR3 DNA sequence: TGCGCCAGCAGCTTTACCGGGCAGGACTATGGCTACACCTTC. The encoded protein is CASSFTGQDYGYTF.

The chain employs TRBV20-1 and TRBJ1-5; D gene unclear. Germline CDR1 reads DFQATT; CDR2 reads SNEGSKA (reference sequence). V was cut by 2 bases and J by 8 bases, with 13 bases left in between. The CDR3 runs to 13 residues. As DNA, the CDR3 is TGCAGTGCTAGACCCGCGGGGAGGGAGCCCCAGCATTTT. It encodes CSARPAGREPQHF.

The CDR3 bases are TGCAGTGCTAGACTCGCGGGGGCGGACTGGTATGGCTACACCTTC. Amino acid sequence: CSARLAGADWYGYTF. The rearrangement links TRBV20-1 to TRBJ1-2, with D possibly being TRBD1 (6 bases). Germline CDR1 is DFQATT and CDR2 is SNEGSKA (reference sequence). Trimming cost V 2 bases and J 5 bases, with 18 bases left between them. This CDR3 has 15 amino acids.

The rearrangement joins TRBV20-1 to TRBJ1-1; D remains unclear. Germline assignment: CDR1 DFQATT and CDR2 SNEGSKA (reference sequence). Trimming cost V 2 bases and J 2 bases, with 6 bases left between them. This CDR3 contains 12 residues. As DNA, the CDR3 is TGCAGTGCTAGAAACCCTAACACTGAAGCTTTCTTT. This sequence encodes CSARNPNTEAFF.

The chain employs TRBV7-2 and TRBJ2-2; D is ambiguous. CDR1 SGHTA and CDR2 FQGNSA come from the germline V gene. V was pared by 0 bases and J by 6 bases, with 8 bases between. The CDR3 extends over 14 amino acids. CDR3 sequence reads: CASSLAREAGELFF. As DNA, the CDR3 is TGTGCCAGCAGCTTAGCGCGCGAAGCCGGGGAGCTGTTTTTT.

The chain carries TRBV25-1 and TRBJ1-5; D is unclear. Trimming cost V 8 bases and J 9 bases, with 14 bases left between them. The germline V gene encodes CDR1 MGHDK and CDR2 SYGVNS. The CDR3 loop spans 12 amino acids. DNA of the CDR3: TGTGCCAGCCTCACAGCTTTCTGGCCCCAGCATTTT. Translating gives CASLTAFWPQHF.

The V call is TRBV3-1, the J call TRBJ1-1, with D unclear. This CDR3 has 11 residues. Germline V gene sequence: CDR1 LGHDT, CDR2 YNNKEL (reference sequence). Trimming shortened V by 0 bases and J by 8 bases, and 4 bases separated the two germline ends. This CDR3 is CASSQEKEAFF. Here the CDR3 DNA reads TGTGCCAGCAGCCAAGAGAAAGAAGCTTTCTTT.

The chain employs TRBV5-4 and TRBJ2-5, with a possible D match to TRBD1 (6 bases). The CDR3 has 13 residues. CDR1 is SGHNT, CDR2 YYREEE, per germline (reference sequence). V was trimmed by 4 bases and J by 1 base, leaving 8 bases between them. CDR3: CASSRDIQETQYF. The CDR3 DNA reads TGTGCCAGCAGCCGGGACATCCAAGAGACCCAGTACTTC. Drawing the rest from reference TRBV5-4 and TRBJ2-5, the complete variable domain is ETGVTQSPTHLIKTRGQQVTLRCSSQSGHNTVSWYQQALGQGPQFIFQYYREEENGRGNFPPRFSGLQFPNYSSELNVNALELDDSALYLCASSRDIQETQYFGPGTRLLVL.

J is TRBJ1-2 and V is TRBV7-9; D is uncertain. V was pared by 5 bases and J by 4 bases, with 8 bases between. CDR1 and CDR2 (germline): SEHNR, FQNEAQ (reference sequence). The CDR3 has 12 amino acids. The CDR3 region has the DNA TGTGCCAGCAGCCAGGCCCTCTATGGCTACACCTTC. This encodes CASSQALYGYTF.

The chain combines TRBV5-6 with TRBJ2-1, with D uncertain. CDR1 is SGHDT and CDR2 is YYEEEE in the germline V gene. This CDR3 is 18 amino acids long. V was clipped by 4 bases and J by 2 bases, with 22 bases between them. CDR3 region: CASSPYLPGPRTYNEQFF. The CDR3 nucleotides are TGTGCCAGCAGCCCGTATCTACCGGGTCCCCGAACCTACAATGAGCAGTTCTTC.

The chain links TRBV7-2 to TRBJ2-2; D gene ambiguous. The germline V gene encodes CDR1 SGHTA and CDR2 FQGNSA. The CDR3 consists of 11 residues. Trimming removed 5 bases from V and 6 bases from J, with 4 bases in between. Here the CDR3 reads CASSPPGELFF. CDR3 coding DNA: TGTGCCAGCAGCCCCCCCGGGGAGCTGTTTTTT.

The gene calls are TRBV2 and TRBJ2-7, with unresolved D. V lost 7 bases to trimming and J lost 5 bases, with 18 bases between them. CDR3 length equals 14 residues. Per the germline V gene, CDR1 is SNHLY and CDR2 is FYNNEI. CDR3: CASTTGSGLHEQYF. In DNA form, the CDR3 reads TGTGCCAGCACCACCGGCTCCGGGCTCCACGAGCAGTACTTC.